The rows below give T cell receptor beta chains drawn from one sample of a study of T cell responses to AZD1222 COVID-19 vaccine. Generated by immunoSEQ multiplex PCR, the TCRdb table keeps only in-frame clones and is missing some. The data contain just over 150,000 clones, 90% of them singletons. The sample consisted of peripheral blood, taken 28 days after the second AZD1222 dose. The receptors derive from an adult who received the AZD1222 COVID-19 vaccine. Each CDR3 is given with its conserved first and last residue. The D gene is left open where the match is weak. The listing skips clone size in some rows; elsewhere it reads once, few, many or a size class.

j_call,d_call,v_call,cdr3_length,clone_size,cdr3_nt,cdr3_aa
TRBJ1-2,NA,TRBV5-1,13,few,TGCGCCAGCAGCTTGGAACAAAACTATGGCTACACCTTC,CASSLEQNYGYTF
TRBJ2-7,TRBD1,TRBV27,13,once,TGTGCCAGCAGGAAAGCAGGGGGCAGCGAGCAGTACTTC,CASRKAGGSEQYF
TRBJ1-5,NA,TRBV6-5,15,NA,TGTGCCAGCAGTAGCGGCGGCTCCGAGTGGTTGGCCCAGCATTTT,CASSSGGSEWLAQHF
TRBJ1-4,NA,TRBV29-1,11,NA,TGCAGCGTTGAAGATACCGGGACACTGTTTTTT,CSVEDTGTLFF
TRBJ2-1,NA,TRBV30,14,few,TGTGCCTGGAGTGTAAACGCTGTAGGCAATGAGCAGTTCTTC,CAWSVNAVGNEQFF
TRBJ2-2,NA,TRBV5-1,16,NA,TGCGCCAGCAGCTTAGTTGGAGGGAGCCCTTCCGGGGAGCTGTTTTTT,CASSLVGGSPSGELFF
TRBJ2-7,NA,TRBV7-2,15,NA,TGTGCCAGCAGCGCCCAACAGGGTTCCCCCTACGAGCAGTACTTC,CASSAQQGSPYEQYF
TRBJ2-1,NA,TRBV13,11,once,TGTGCCAGCAGCTGGGGCGGTGAGCAGTTCTTC,CASSWGGEQFF
TRBJ1-5,NA,TRBV6-5,15,NA,TGTGCCAGCTCCCCAGGTGTCTACGAGGACCAGCCCCAGCATTTT,CASSPGVYEDQPQHF
TRBJ1-2,NA,TRBV28,12,NA,TGTGCCAGCAGTTTATACCAGTTTGGCTACACCTTC,CASSLYQFGYTF